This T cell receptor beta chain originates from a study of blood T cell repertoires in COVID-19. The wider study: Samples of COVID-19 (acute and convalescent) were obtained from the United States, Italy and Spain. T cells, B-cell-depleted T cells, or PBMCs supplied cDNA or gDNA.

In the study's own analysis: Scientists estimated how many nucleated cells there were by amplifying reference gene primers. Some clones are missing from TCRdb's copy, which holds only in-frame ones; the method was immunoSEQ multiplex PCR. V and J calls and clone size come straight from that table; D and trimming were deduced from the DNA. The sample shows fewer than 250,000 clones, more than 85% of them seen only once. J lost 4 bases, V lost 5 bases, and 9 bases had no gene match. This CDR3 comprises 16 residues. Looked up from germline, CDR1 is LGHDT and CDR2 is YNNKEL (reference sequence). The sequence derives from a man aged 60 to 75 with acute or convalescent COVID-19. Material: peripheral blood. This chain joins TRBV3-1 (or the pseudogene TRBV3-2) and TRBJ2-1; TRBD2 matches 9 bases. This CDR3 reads CASSKFRGGGYNEQFF. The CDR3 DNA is TGTGCCAGCAGCAAATTCCGCGGGGGGGGGTACAATGAGCAGTTCTTC.